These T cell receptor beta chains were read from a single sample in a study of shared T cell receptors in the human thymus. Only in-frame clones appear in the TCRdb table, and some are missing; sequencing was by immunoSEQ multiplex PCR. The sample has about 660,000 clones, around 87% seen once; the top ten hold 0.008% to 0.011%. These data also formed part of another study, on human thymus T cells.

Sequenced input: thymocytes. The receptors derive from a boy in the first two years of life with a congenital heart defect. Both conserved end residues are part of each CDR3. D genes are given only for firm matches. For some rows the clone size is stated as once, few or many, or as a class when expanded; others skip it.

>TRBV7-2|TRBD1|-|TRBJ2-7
TGTGCCAGCAGCTTATGGGGACAGGCCTACGAGCAGTACTTC
CASSLWGQAYEQYF
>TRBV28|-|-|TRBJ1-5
TGTGCCAGCAGGACAGGACATTTGAATAGCAATCAGCCCCAGCATTTT
CASRTGHLNSNQPQHF
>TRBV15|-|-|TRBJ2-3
TGTGCCACCGAACCGTGGGGGCCCTCAGATACGCAGTATTTT
CATEPWGPSDTQYF
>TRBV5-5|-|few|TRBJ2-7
TGTGCCAGCAGCTTGGGTTCTAGATGGGACGAGCAGTACTTC
CASSLGSRWDEQYF
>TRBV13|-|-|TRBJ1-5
TGTGCCAGCAGCTTAGGGGAGAGCAATCAGCCCCAGCATTTT
CASSLGESNQPQHF
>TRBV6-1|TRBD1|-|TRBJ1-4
TGTGCCAGCATAGGGACAGGGGACTATAATGAAAAACTGTTTTTT
CASIGTGDYNEKLFF
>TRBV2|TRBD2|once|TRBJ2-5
TGTGCCAGCAGTGTTGGCGGGGGGGGACAAGAGACCCAGTACTTC
CASSVGGGGQETQYF
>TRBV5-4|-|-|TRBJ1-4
TGTGCCAGCAGACCGCACCCGGGTACTAATGAAAAACTGTTTTTT
CASRPHPGTNEKLFF
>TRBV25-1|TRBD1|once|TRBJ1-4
TGTGCCAGCAGTGAAGCAGAGACAGGGGTACCTAATGAAAAACTGTTTTTT
CASSEAETGVPNEKLFF
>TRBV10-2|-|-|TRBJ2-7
TGCGCCAGCAGGGTTGACGGAGGAATCGGGTCCTACGAGCAGTACTTC
CASRVDGGIGSYEQYF
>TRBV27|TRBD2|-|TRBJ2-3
TGTGCCAGCAGTCCCGGGACTAGCAGCGATACGCAGTATTTT
CASSPGTSSDTQYF
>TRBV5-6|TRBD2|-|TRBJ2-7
TGTGCCAGCGGGCGCGGGGGGCGAGGGCACGAGCAGTACTTC
CASGRGGRGHEQYF
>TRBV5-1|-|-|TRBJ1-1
TGCGCCAGCAGCTTGGTTTACCAACACGGGTCGGTGAACACTGAAGCTTTCTTT
CASSLVYQHGSVNTEAFF
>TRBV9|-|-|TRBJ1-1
TGTGCCAGCAGCGTAGTGGGGGGGCTGGGCACTGAAGCTTTCTTT
CASSVVGGLGTEAFF
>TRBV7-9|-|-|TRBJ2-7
TGTGCCAGCAGCTTAGATTACAGGTCACGCTACGAGCAGTACTTC
CASSLDYRSRYEQYF
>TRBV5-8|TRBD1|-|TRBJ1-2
TGTGCCAGCAGCCCCAAACGGGACAGGGGCCCCAGGACCTATGGCTACACCTTC
CASSPKRDRGPRTYGYTF
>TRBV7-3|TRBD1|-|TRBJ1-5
TGTGCCAGCAGGGAACAGGGGCCCGATCAGCCCCAGCATTTT
CASREQGPDQPQHF
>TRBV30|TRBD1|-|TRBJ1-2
TGTGCCTGGAGACTAGACAGGGGAGGCAACTATGGCTACACCTTC
CAWRLDRGGNYGYTF